The 10 T cell receptor beta chains reported below all come from one sample, sequenced in a study of T cells after yellow fever vaccination. Via MiXCR, TCRdb re-called the 5' RACE reads, giving one row per CDR3 protein. The repertoire has fewer than 150,000 distinct CDR3 sequences, roughly 8.2% of them found once; the top ten carry 0.55% to 0.9%. The sequenced sample was CD4+ T cells sorted from PBMCs, obtained 5 days after the yellow fever booster vaccination. The receptors originated from a man aged 25 to 40 who received the YFV17D yellow fever vaccine.

There are many counts of this clonotype. The chain is built from TRBV6-1 and TRBJ2-1; 13 nucleotides line up with TRBD2. The CDR3 is 15 residues long. Losses at the gene ends were 7 bases for V and 7 bases for J; bases not matched to a gene: 7. Germline loops: CDR1 MNHNS, CDR2 SASEGT. The CDR3 DNA sequence: TGTGCCAGCATCCTGAGGACTAGCGGGAGTAATGAGCAGTTCTTC. Translating gives CASILRTSGSNEQFF.

This clonotype appeared many times. This CDR3 reads CASSPGQGRYEQYF. CDR3 DNA: TGTGCCAGCAGTCCCGGACAGGGTCGCTACGAGCAGTACTTC. The chain couples TRBV12-3 or TRBV12-4 to TRBJ2-7, with 8 bases matching TRBD1. V was clipped by 5 bases and J by 3 bases; unmatched bases: 6. This CDR3 comprises 14 residues.

This clonotype came up many times. CDR3 in DNA: TGTGCCAGCAGTCAGAATCTTAAAGAGACCCAGTACTTC. This translates into CASSQNLKETQYF. The rearrangement joins TRBV7-2 to TRBJ2-5; D remains unclear. Germline V gene sequence: CDR1 SGHTA, CDR2 FQGNSA. V was shortened by 6 bases and J by 3 bases, with 11 bases between the two germline ends. The CDR3 consists of 13 residues.

This clonotype was detected ten times or more. The genes are TRBV15 and TRBJ2-7, with D possibly matching TRBD1 (5 bases). CDR1 LNHNV and CDR2 YYDKDF come from the germline V gene (reference sequence). The CDR3 is 15 amino acids. V was trimmed by 1 base and J by 1 base, leaving 11 bases between them. For the CDR3, the DNA is TGTGCCACCAGCAGAGGGAAGGCAGGGTCCTACGAGCAGTACTTC. Protein: CATSRGKAGSYEQYF.

This clonotype has just a few counts. The chain has TRBV5-4 and TRBJ2-2; perhaps TRBD1 as D (5 bases). The germline CDR1 and CDR2 sequences are SGHNT and YYREEE (reference sequence). Trimming left V 4 bases short and J 3 bases short, with 10 bases between. The CDR3 consists of 14 residues. CDR3 residues: CASSQQDHTGELFF. CDR3 in DNA: TGTGCCAGCAGCCAACAGGACCACACCGGGGAGCTGTTTTTT.

This clonotype came up many times. The chain is built from TRBV7-2 and TRBJ1-1; 8 nucleotides line up with TRBD1. Germline loops: CDR1 SGHTA, CDR2 FQGNSA. Losses at the gene ends were 6 bases for V and 2 bases for J; bases not matched to a gene: 8. This CDR3 region has 15 residues. The CDR3 bases are TGTGCCAGCAGTTTAACAGGGGGAACTAACACTGAAGCTTTCTTT. Protein sequence: CASSLTGGTNTEAFF.

To note about this clonotype: This may come from a read error, since a much larger clone is one base off. The chain couples TRBV29-1 to TRBJ1-1; 7 bases are a match to TRBD1. V was pared by 4 bases and J by 4 bases, with 6 bases of the junction left unmatched. The CDR3 is made up of 13 amino acids. The V gene's germline CDR1 is SQVTM and CDR2 ANQGSEA. DNA for the CDR3: TGCAGCGTTGCCCGACAGGGTATCACTGAAGCTTTCTTT. Protein sequence: CSVARQGITEAFF.

The table lists this clonotype with many counts. The chain combines TRBV20-1 with TRBJ2-5, with TRBD2 matching over 8 bases. CDR1 is DFQATT, CDR2 SNEGSKA, per germline (reference sequence). The CDR3 is 14 amino acids. V gave up 7 bases and J gave up 4 bases; unmatched junction bases: 11. This CDR3 is CSVPPPGRGETQYF. The DNA for the CDR3 is TGCAGTGTTCCCCCCCCCGGGAGGGGAGAGACCCAGTACTTC.

This rearrangement joins TRBV20-1 to TRBJ2-1; 9 bases match TRBD2. From germline, CDR1 is DFQATT and CDR2 SNEGSKA (reference sequence). The length of the CDR3 is 13 residues. Germline trimming cut 8 bases from V and 5 bases from J; bases unmatched to any gene: 7. CDR3 in amino acids: CSQWLAGNNEQFF. In DNA, the CDR3 is TGCAGTCAATGGCTAGCGGGAAACAATGAGCAGTTCTTC.

The table lists this clonotype with many counts. The V call is TRBV4-3, the J call TRBJ2-6, with 9 nucleotides matching TRBD1. The germline V gene encodes CDR1 LGHNA and CDR2 YSLEER. The CDR3 has 19 residues. The V and J ends lost 4 bases and 0 bases, in that order; junction bases with no gene match: 10. The CDR3 is CASSLRTGDFFSGANVLTF. CDR3 coding DNA: TGCGCCAGCAGCCTAAGGACAGGGGACTTTTTCTCTGGGGCCAACGTCCTGACTTTC.